Below are 29 T cell receptor beta chains sequenced from a single sample in a study of spatial heterogeneity in lung cancer. Overall study results and limits: Expanded alpha and beta TCR counts within tumors tracked tumor mutation counts.

Time point specified: sample taken at primary tumor resection. Their recognized antigens are unknown. TCRdb re-analysed the 5' RACE reads in MiXCR, keeping a single row per CDR3 protein. The profile shows 8,300 or so distinct CDR3 sequences, 4.5% of them singletons. The source material was lung tumor tissue, sampled at surgery. The origin of the receptors is a female donor with early-stage non-small cell lung cancer.

This clonotype has ten or more counts. The rearrangement uses TRBV10-3 and TRBJ2-7, with a weak D call TRBD2 (7 bases). Looked up from germline, CDR1 is ENHRY and CDR2 is SYGVKD. The V and J ends lost 2 bases and 12 bases respectively, with 14 bases between them. This CDR3 region has 12 residues. DNA of the CDR3: TGTGCCATCAGTGAGCAGGGGAGGGAGTTGTACTTC. This encodes CAISEQGRELYF.

This clonotype was recorded many times. This chain uses TRBV12-3 or TRBV12-4 with TRBJ1-3, with D perhaps TRBD1 (5 bases). The CDR3 consists of 15 residues. The ends were cut back, 11 bases at V and 0 bases at J, with 17 bases in the middle. The CDR3 loop is CAASTGEISGNTIYF. The CDR3, as DNA: TGTGCCGCAAGCACGGGGGAAATCTCTGGAAACACCATATATTTT.

This clonotype has ten or more counts. The V call is TRBV20-1, the J call TRBJ1-5; 12 nucleotides align to TRBD1. Germline V gene data show CDR1 as DFQATT and CDR2 as SNEGSKA (reference sequence). V lost 6 bases to trimming and J lost 4 bases; unmatched junction nucleotides: 16. The CDR3 has 18 residues. CDR3 region: CSANTGQGALALNQPQHF. The CDR3 nucleotides read TGCAGTGCGAACACGGGACAGGGGGCACTGGCGTTGAATCAGCCCCAGCATTTT.

Judged by abundance, this clonotype is medium-sized. V gene TRBV24-1 combines with J gene TRBJ2-3; no definite D call. Germline CDR1 KGHDR, CDR2 SFDVKD. The CDR3 totals 14 residues. Trimming took 1 base from V and 2 from J, leaving 6 bases between them. The CDR3 is CATSDLYPTDTQYF. The CDR3 DNA follows: TGTGCCACCAGTGATTTATACCCCACAGATACGCAGTATTTT.

Many counts were recorded for this clonotype. The chain has TRBV4-1 and TRBJ2-1; TRBD2 agrees at 11 bases. In germline, CDR1 is MGHRA, CDR2 YSYEKL. CDR3 length: 16 residues. Germline trimming cut 6 bases from V and 5 bases from J; bases unmatched to any gene: 9. The DNA of the CDR3 is TGCGCCAGCAGTCACTCACTAGCGGGAGTAAACAATGAGCAGTTCTTC. This encodes CASSHSLAGVNNEQFF.

This clonotype was seen many times. Written as DNA, the CDR3 is TGCGCCAGCAGCTTCACACCTCACACCGGGGAGCTGTTTTTT. Translating it yields CASSFTPHTGELFF. The chain is built from TRBV5-1 and TRBJ2-2; no clear D. The CDR3 spans 14 residues. The germline gives CDR1 SGHRS, CDR2 YFSETQ. V shed 2 bases and J shed 3 bases, with 8 bases lying between them.

This clonotype showed up many times. The chain carries TRBV18 and TRBJ1-2; tentative D call: TRBD1 (6 bases). V gave up 6 bases and J gave up 3 bases, with 14 bases separating them. CDR1 is KGHSH and CDR2 is LQKENI in the germline V gene. The CDR3 sequence is 14 residues long. The CDR3 is CASSTQHRDYGYTF. The CDR3 DNA sequence: TGTGCCAGCTCTACTCAGCACAGGGACTATGGCTACACCTTC.

By share of the sample, this clonotype is medium-sized. The chain combines TRBV4-1 with TRBJ1-3, with a possible D match to TRBD1 (5 bases). V lost 3 bases and J lost 8, with 20 bases in between. CDR1 is MGHRA, CDR2 YSYEKL, per germline. The CDR3 totals 16 residues. CDR3: CASSQQPGRAGDTIYF. DNA for the CDR3: TGCGCCAGCAGCCAGCAACCGGGACGTGCTGGTGACACCATATATTTT.

This clonotype was found many times. The chain combines TRBV20-1 with TRBJ2-3; D call uncertain. CDR3 size: 12 residues. Germline loops: CDR1 DFQATT, CDR2 SNEGSKA (reference sequence). With 5 bases removed from V and 2 bases from J, the gap between germline ends came to 8 bases. This CDR3 is CSAPRTTDTQYF. The CDR3 DNA is TGCAGTGCTCCCCGCACCACAGATACGCAGTATTTT.

This clonotype has at least ten counts. The rearrangement joins TRBV12-3 or TRBV12-4 to TRBJ2-1; D call uncertain. Trimming left V 4 bases short and J 0 bases short, with 4 bases between. This CDR3 is 13 amino acids long. CDR3 coding DNA: TGTGCCAGCAGTTGGTCCTCCTACAATGAGCAGTTCTTC. This codes for CASSWSSYNEQFF.

This clonotype appeared many times. The V call is TRBV6-1, the J call TRBJ2-7; no definite D call. Germline V CDR1 and CDR2: MNHNS, SASEGT. The CDR3 loop spans 16 amino acids. Trimming removed 0 bases from V and 3 bases from J, with 15 bases in between. In DNA, the CDR3 is TGTGCCAGCAGTGAAGCGCTTCGGCCGCCAATCTACGAGCAGTACTTC. It specifies CASSEALRPPIYEQYF.

This clonotype was counted at least ten times. Germline is not matched at one junction end, which may reflect a read error. The V gene is TRBV7-3, the J gene TRBJ1-1, with D possibly TRBD1 on 5 matching bases. This CDR3 comprises 13 residues. Germline V gene sequence: CDR1 SGHTA, CDR2 FQGTGA. CDR3 DNA sequence: TGTGCCAGCAGGTTAAGGGGCGACACTGAAGCTTTCTTT. Amino acids: CASRLRGDTEAFF.

This clonotype was seen repeatedly, ten times or more. The V call is TRBV9, the J call TRBJ2-5; 12 bases match TRBD2. The V segment lost 0 bases and the J segment 5 bases; nucleotides outside the gene matches: 2. The CDR3 is 15 amino acids. The germline V gene has CDR1 SGDLS and CDR2 YYNGEE. The CDR3: CASSVETSGSETQYF. The CDR3 region has the DNA TGTGCCAGCAGCGTAGAGACTAGCGGGAGCGAGACCCAGTACTTC. The whole variable domain, filled in from reference TRBV9 and TRBJ2-5, reads DSGVTQTPKHLITATGQRVTLRCSPRSGDLSVYWYQQSLDQGLQFLIQYYNGEERAKGNILERFSAQQFPDLHSELNLSSLELGDSALYFCASSVETSGSETQYFGPGTRLLVL.

This clonotype has more than one count but fewer than ten. The CDR3 here is CAISDSTHGAFF. CDR3 in DNA: TGTGCCATCAGTGATTCGACCCACGGAGCTTTCTTT. The chain joins TRBV10-3 to TRBJ1-1; D is ambiguous. From germline, CDR1 is ENHRY and CDR2 SYGVKD. V was shortened by 3 bases and J by 10 bases, with 12 bases between the two germline ends. The CDR3 has 12 amino acids.

This clonotype was seen more than once but under ten times. The chain combines TRBV5-1 with TRBJ2-7; possibly TRBD1 for D (5 bases). The V and J ends lost 4 bases and 2 bases respectively, with 19 bases between them. Germline V CDR1 and CDR2: SGHRS, YFSETQ. CDR3 size: 16 residues. The CDR3: CASSRLRSDSPYEQYF. The CDR3 DNA reads TGCGCCAGCAGCCGACTCCGAAGTGACAGTCCCTACGAGCAGTACTTC. The full variable domain, its missing parts supplied by reference TRBV5-1 and TRBJ2-7, is KAGVTQTPRYLIKTRGQQVTLSCSPISGHRSVSWYQQTPGQGLQFLFEYFSETQRNKGNFPGRFSGRQFSNSRSEMNVSTLELGDSALYLCASSRLRSDSPYEQYFGPGTRLTVT.

The J gene is TRBJ2-7, the V gene TRBV3-1; D is unclear. Trimming removed 1 base at V and 6 bases at J, with 13 bases between. The germline gives CDR1 LGHDT, CDR2 YNNKEL (reference sequence). The CDR3 length is 14 residues. The chain's CDR3 is CASSQGASPGEQYF. CDR3 coding DNA: TGTGCCAGCAGCCAAGGGGCCTCACCGGGCGAGCAGTACTTC.

This clonotype has ten or more counts. CDR3 in amino acids: CASSPGLGNEQFF. The CDR3 nucleotides are TGTGCCAGCTCACCGGGACTAGGGAATGAGCAGTTCTTC. V is TRBV18 and J is TRBJ2-1, with 8 bases fitting TRBD2. V dropped 3 bases and J dropped 7; count of bases not matched to a gene: 2. The CDR3 totals 13 residues. Germline CDR1 reads KGHSH; CDR2 reads LQKENI.

By frequency in the sample, this clonotype is medium-sized. This sequence joins TRBV7-9 and TRBJ2-1; 7 bases fit TRBD1. The CDR3 consists of 19 residues. The germline V gene encodes CDR1 SEHNR and CDR2 FQNEAQ (reference sequence). V lost 7 bases to trimming and J lost 0 bases; unmatched junction nucleotides: 18. DNA of the CDR3: TGTGCCAGCATGGGGACAGCTTCAAGTAGCCAGAGCTCCTACAATGAGCAGTTCTTC. This encodes CASMGTASSSQSSYNEQFF.

This clonotype was detected many times. This chain connects TRBV5-1 to TRBJ2-1; D possibly corresponds to TRBD2 (6 bases). V was cut by 0 bases and J by 5 bases, with 9 bases left in between. The CDR3 spans 14 residues. Per germline, CDR1 SGHRS and CDR2 YFSETQ. CDR3 DNA: TGCGCCAGCAGCTTGGAAGCTAGCGACAATGAGCAGTTCTTC. Translated, it gives CASSLEASDNEQFF.

This clonotype has at least ten counts. This chain uses TRBV5-1 with TRBJ2-1; no clear D gene. Trimming took off 0 bases at V and 6 bases at J, with 4 bases between the two ends. Germline CDR1 SGHRS, CDR2 YFSETQ. The CDR3 is made up of 12 amino acids. CDR3 amino acids: CASSLDLNEQFF. CDR3 bases: TGCGCCAGCAGCTTGGACCTCAATGAGCAGTTCTTC.

In this sample, this clonotype is medium-sized. V gene TRBV28 combines with J gene TRBJ2-1; 10 nucleotides agree with TRBD2. The V gene's germline CDR1 is MDHEN and CDR2 SYDVKM. Losses at the gene ends were 5 bases for V and 0 bases for J; bases not matched to a gene: 4. The CDR3 is made up of 16 amino acids. CDR3 in amino acids: CASSPLAGSSYNEQFF. The CDR3 DNA follows: TGTGCCAGCAGTCCACTAGCGGGGAGCTCCTACAATGAGCAGTTCTTC.

This clonotype was observed many times. Relative to the germline gene, one junction end is altered; a read error may explain this. The V call is TRBV7-3, the J call TRBJ2-6; 11 bases agree with TRBD1. The CDR3 has 16 residues. Looked up from germline, CDR1 is SGHTA and CDR2 is FQGTGA. CDR3 DNA sequence: TGTGCCAGCAGCGGACAGGGGGCGTTTGGGGCCAACGTCCTGAATTTC. Translated, it gives CASSGQGAFGANVLNF.

Ten or more counts support this clonotype. V usage is TRBV10-3 and J usage is TRBJ2-2, with no clear D. The CDR3 loop spans 11 amino acids. Trimming removed 0 bases from V and 7 bases from J, with 0 bases in between. Per the germline V gene, CDR1 is ENHRY and CDR2 is SYGVKD. The chain's CDR3 is CAISESGELFF. CDR3 coding DNA: TGTGCCATCAGTGAGTCCGGGGAGCTGTTTTTT.

Ten or more counts support this clonotype. The chain links TRBV7-9 to TRBJ2-2; a possible D gene is TRBD1 (5 bases). Looked up from germline, CDR1 is SEHNR and CDR2 is FQNEAQ (reference sequence). The CDR3 is 14 residues long. V lost 4 bases and J 6 bases, leaving 12 bases between the germline ends. The DNA of the CDR3 is TGTGCCAGCAGCTCCCAGGGTACGCCCGGGGAGCTGTTTTTT. This sequence encodes CASSSQGTPGELFF.

Ten or more counts support this clonotype. This chain links TRBV12-3 or TRBV12-4 with TRBJ2-1; D is unclear. Trimming stripped 2 bases from V and 5 bases from J, with 13 bases between. This CDR3 spans 15 amino acids. CDR3 sequence: CASSLSGPYDNEQFF. In DNA form, the CDR3 reads TGTGCCAGCAGTTTATCCGGGCCTTACGACAATGAGCAGTTCTTC.

By frequency in the sample, this clonotype is medium-sized. The chain couples TRBV29-1 to TRBJ2-1; D may be TRBD1 (7 bases). Germline CDR1 and CDR2: SQVTM and ANQGSEA. The CDR3 covers 17 residues. V was shortened by 7 bases and J by 0 bases, with 22 bases between the two germline ends. In DNA, the CDR3 is TGCAGCGCTTCAAACTATGGCGGGACAGACTCCTACAATGAGCAGTTCTTC. This encodes CSASNYGGTDSYNEQFF.

The sample holds many counts of this clonotype. The rearrangement uses TRBV7-2 and TRBJ2-3, with D unresolved. Germline CDR1 is SGHTA and CDR2 is FQGNSA. This CDR3 region has 16 residues. V gave up 2 bases and J gave up 6 bases, with 18 bases separating them. CDR3 region: CASSLLSVTGRDTQYF. In DNA form, the CDR3 reads TGTGCCAGCAGCTTACTTTCTGTCACTGGCCGGGATACGCAGTATTTT.

This clonotype was observed a few times. CDR3 coding DNA: TGTGCCTGGAGGGGCCTCGAAAGGGGCACTGAAGCTTTCTTT. Translation: CAWRGLERGTEAFF. The chain recombines TRBV30 with TRBJ1-1; D perhaps matches TRBD1 (5 bases). CDR3 length equals 14 residues. CDR1 and CDR2 from the germline V gene are GTSNPN and SVGIG (reference sequence). The germline V and J ends were trimmed by 3 bases and 4 bases, with 15 bases remaining between them.

Only a few counts were recorded for this clonotype. The rearrangement uses TRBV19 and TRBJ2-2, with 13 bases aligning to TRBD2. Germline V gene sequence: CDR1 LNHDA, CDR2 SQIVND (reference sequence). V lost 7 bases to trimming and J lost 7 bases; unmatched junction nucleotides: 6. The CDR3 is 15 residues long. The CDR3 spells CASKPGLAGSGELFF. CDR3 bases: TGTGCCAGTAAACCGGGACTAGCGGGAAGCGGGGAGCTGTTTTTT.